This TCR beta chain derives from a study of T cell responses to AZD1222 COVID-19 vaccine. Study-wide points: There were mostly white British donors and more females than males, and clonal diversity was possibly underestimated.

Notes on this clone: The antigen is undetermined.

This table comes from immunoSEQ multiplex PCR, and its TCRdb copy is limited to in-frame clones, with some not included. The data contain more than 140,000 clones, approximately 88% of them singletons. V was pared by 6 bases and J by 0 bases, with 10 bases between. Looked up from germline, CDR1 is LNHDA and CDR2 is SQIVND (reference sequence). The CDR3 is 14 residues long. This chain connects TRBV19 to TRBJ2-3, with TRBD1 as a possible D gene (6 bases). Sample: peripheral blood, taken on day 0 of AZD1222 vaccination. The source is an adult in good health. The CDR3 DNA follows: TGTGCCAGTAGGACAGGCTCTAGCACAGATACGCAGTATTTT. Residues: CASRTGSSTDTQYF.